This T cell receptor beta chain appears in the sequencing data of a study of CD8 T cells in ankylosing spondylitis. MiXCR, run by TCRdb on the 5' RACE reads, gives a single entry per CDR3 protein. The data contain 220,000 or so distinct CDR3 sequences, under 12% of them singletons. Comment on this clonotype: What it binds is unknown. One end of the junction varies from germline; a read error may be responsible.

The germline V gene encodes CDR1 SGHTA and CDR2 FQGTGA. CDR3 length: 12 amino acids. Whole-study results and caveats: There were earlier reports of some motif variants in reactive arthritis synovial fluid and blood. In ankylosing spondylitis blood, a motif of roughly eight highly homologous TCR beta variants appeared characteristic.

The source of this sequence is a male donor with ankylosing spondylitis or in good health (not recorded which). The specimen was blood, either unsorted or a sorted T cell fraction (not recorded which). This chain links TRBV7-3 with TRBJ2-7, with 7 bases matching TRBD1. In DNA form, the CDR3 reads TGTGCCAGCAGCGACCCGACAGGGCCCCTCGACTTC. Protein sequence: CASSDPTGPLDF.